These T cell receptor beta chains were read from a single sample in a study of CD8+ T cells in alopecia areata. The repertoire was sequenced with immunoSEQ multiplex PCR; TCRdb's copy has only in-frame clones and lacks some. Among some 210,000 clones listed, around 65% were seen once. The specimen was CD4+ T cells sorted from blood, collected around week 44, from a patient treated with tofacitinib. These receptors were collected from a human donor with alopecia areata. Each CDR3 is given with its conserved first and last residue. D genes are given only for firm matches. Part of the rows lack a size; the others show once, few, many or a class for expanded clones.

.	.	TRBJ2-3	TRBV5-1	TGCGCCAGCAGCTTCGGGAGCACAGATACGCAGTATTTT	CASSFGSTDTQYF
.	TRBD1	TRBJ2-2	TRBV7-2	TGTGCCAGCAGCCCGCAACAGGGGGCGAGCACCGGGGAGCTGTTTTTT	CASSPQQGASTGELFF
.	.	TRBJ2-5	TRBV5-1	TGCGCCAGCAGCTTGGCGGCAGCCGAAGGGACCCAGTACTTC	CASSLAAAEGTQYF
.	.	TRBJ1-2	TRBV19	TGTGCCAGTAGGACCTCCGGGACCTATGGCTACACCTTC	CASRTSGTYGYTF
few	TRBD1	TRBJ2-7	TRBV9	TGTGCCAGCAGCAAAGGGGTTGCAGGGGGTTCCTACGAGCAGTACTTC	CASSKGVAGGSYEQYF
.	.	TRBJ1-4	TRBV2	TGTGCCAGCATCATGGACAGACCCGGGGGTGAAAAACTGTTTTTT	CASIMDRPGGEKLFF
.	TRBD1	TRBJ1-3	TRBV30	TGTGCCTGGAGTCGAGACAGGGGGCCTGGAAACACCATATATTTT	CAWSRDRGPGNTIYF
.	.	TRBJ2-6	TRBV4-3	TGCGCCAGCAGCCATGTCCTCGTCAGGGCAGGCTCTGGGGCCAACGTCCTGACTTTC	CASSHVLVRAGSGANVLTF
.	TRBD1	TRBJ2-1	TRBV14	TGTGCCAGCAGCCAAGACAGACAGGGATACAATGAGCAGTTCTTC	CASSQDRQGYNEQFF
.	.	TRBJ2-5	TRBV6-6	TGTGCCAGCAGTCACGCCACTGGACGGGACCAAGGGACCCAGTACTTC	CASSHATGRDQGTQYF
.	.	TRBJ2-1	TRBV29-1	TGCAGCGTTGACGGCGGGTACAATGAGCAGTTCTTC	CSVDGGYNEQFF
.	.	TRBJ1-1	TRBV14	TGTGCCAGCAGCCAAGAGTTGCAGGGCAATGCTTTCTTT	CASSQELQGNAFF
.	.	TRBJ2-3	TRBV20-1	TGCAGTGCTAGTCCGTCCGATACGCAGTATTTT	CSASPSDTQYF
few	.	TRBJ2-2	TRBV7-2	TGTGCCAGCGCCCAGGGGTGGTCGATATCCGGGGAGCTGTTTTTT	CASAQGWSISGELFF